The 21 T cell receptor beta chains presented below share a single source sample, sequenced in a study of graft-versus-host responses after intestinal transplantation. Clones were read by immunoSEQ multiplex PCR, and TCRdb kept only the in-frame ones, dropping some. This table holds more than 95,000 clones, roughly 93% found once. No antigen has been assigned to these receptors. This sample comprised unstimulated CD8+ T cells sorted from spleen or lymph node cells, obtained before intestinal transplant. The receptors stem from a human donor who received an intestinal transplant.

The chain is built from TRBV7-9 and TRBJ2-1, with TRBD2 matching over 11 bases. Germline CDR1 is SEHNR and CDR2 is FQNEAQ (reference sequence). V gave up 4 bases and J gave up 0 bases; unmatched junction bases: 8. This CDR3 has 18 amino acids. In DNA form, the CDR3 reads TGTGCCAGCAGCTCAACTAGCGGGGGAACCCCCTCCTACAATGAGCAGTTCTTC. Its protein product is CASSSTSGGTPSYNEQFF.

The V and J genes are TRBV4-1 and TRBJ2-1; 8 positions match TRBD2. There are 14 residues in the CDR3. The V and J ends lost 3 bases and 9 bases, in that order; junction bases with no gene match: 7. From germline, CDR1 is MGHRA and CDR2 YSYEKL. For the CDR3, the DNA is TGCGCCAGCAGCCAGCCGGGACTAGGGATTGAGCAGTTCTTC. Translation gives CASSQPGLGIEQFF.

The rearrangement joins TRBV7-9 to TRBJ2-5; maybe TRBD1 (6 bases). The CDR3 extends over 15 amino acids. Trimming left V 6 bases short and J 5 bases short, with 19 bases between. The germline V gene has CDR1 SEHNR and CDR2 FQNEAQ (reference sequence). The chain's CDR3 is CASSSTSQGEETQYF. CDR3 DNA sequence: TGTGCCAGCAGTTCTACCTCACAGGGTGAGGAGACCCAGTACTTC.

The V call is TRBV9, the J call TRBJ1-1; D remains ambiguous. V was cut by 0 bases and J by 3 bases, with 24 bases left in between. The CDR3 runs to 19 residues. CDR1 and CDR2 (germline): SGDLS, YYNGEE. The CDR3 protein is CASSVDWRFNPLQDTEAFF. The CDR3 coding sequence is TGTGCCAGCAGCGTAGATTGGAGGTTCAACCCGCTTCAGGACACTGAAGCTTTCTTT.

This chain joins TRBV7-3 and TRBJ2-2, with 8 nucleotides matching TRBD1. After removal of 1 base from V and 6 bases from J, the junction contained 7 bases not matched to a gene. The germline V gene has CDR1 SGHTA and CDR2 FQGTGA. The CDR3 has 16 residues. Here the CDR3 DNA reads TGTGCCAGCAGCTTAAATCCCAGGGGGCAATCCGGGGAGCTGTTTTTT. Translating it yields CASSLNPRGQSGELFF.

This clone was recorded once. V usage is TRBV13 and J usage is TRBJ2-7, with D maybe TRBD2 (5 bases). V dropped 4 bases and J dropped 4 bases, with 14 bases sitting between them. The CDR3 extends over 14 amino acids. Germline V gene lookup returns CDR1 PRHDT and CDR2 FYEKMQ (reference sequence). The CDR3 DNA is TGTGCCAGCAGCTCCCCCACGGGGATTTACGAGCAGTACTTC. Residues: CASSSPTGIYEQYF.

A word on this clone: Germline is not matched at one junction end, which may reflect a read error. The rearrangement uses TRBV6-5 and TRBJ2-5; a possible D gene is TRBD2 (6 bases). CDR3 length: 13 residues. Germline V gives CDR1 MNHEY, CDR2 SVGAGI. As DNA, the CDR3 is TGTGCCAGCAGTGAAAGGGACCGGGAGATCCAGTACTTC. Translating it yields CASSERDREIQYF.

J is TRBJ1-1 and V is TRBV4-1; D gene uncertain. The V end lost 1 base, the J end lost 4 bases, and 7 bases lay between the germline ends. Germline loops: CDR1 MGHRA, CDR2 YSYEKL. The length of the CDR3 is 13 residues. Written as DNA, the CDR3 is TGCGCCAGCAGCCAAGGCTGGGGCACTGAAGCTTTCTTT. It translates to CASSQGWGTEAFF.

The genes are TRBV4-1 and TRBJ2-3; D is uncertain. The ends were cut back, 1 base at V and 4 bases at J, with 6 bases in the middle. The CDR3 is 13 residues long. Germline-derived CDR1 and CDR2 are MGHRA and YSYEKL. CDR3 DNA sequence: TGCGCCAGCAGCCAAGTGGGCGCAGATACGCAGTATTTT. Translated, it gives CASSQVGADTQYF.

Only one count was recorded for this clone. V gene TRBV7-9 combines with J gene TRBJ1-4; 7 bases are shared with TRBD1. V lost 6 bases, J lost 8 bases, and 9 bases stayed unmatched. The CDR3 totals 14 residues. CDR1 and CDR2 (germline): SEHNR, FQNEAQ (reference sequence). DNA for the CDR3: TGTGCCAGCAGTGTCGACAGGGAGAGGGAAAAACTGTTTTTT. This translates into CASSVDREREKLFF. The variable domain in full, with the rest retrieved from reference TRBV7-9 and TRBJ1-4, is DTGVSQNPRHKITKRGQNVTFRCDPISEHNRLYWYRQTLGQGPEFLTYFQNEAQLEKSRLLSDRFSAERPKGSFSTLEIQRTEQGDSAMYLCASSVDREREKLFFGSGTQLSVL.

The rearrangement uses TRBV5-4 and TRBJ1-1; no clear D gene. V gave up 0 bases and J gave up 0 bases, with 3 bases separating them. Per the germline V gene, CDR1 is SGHNT and CDR2 is YYREEE (reference sequence). This CDR3 is built from 13 residues. This CDR3 reads CASSLALNTEAFF. Here the CDR3 DNA reads TGTGCCAGCAGCTTGGCGTTGAACACTGAAGCTTTCTTT.

The chain recombines TRBV5-1 with TRBJ1-1; 10 bases agree with TRBD1. V lost 5 bases to trimming and J lost 1 base; unmatched junction nucleotides: 8. Looked up from germline, CDR1 is SGHRS and CDR2 is YFSETQ. This CDR3 has 16 amino acids. As DNA, the CDR3 is TGCGCCAGCAGTGGGGACAGGGGTTTTGGGAACACTGAAGCTTTCTTT. Protein sequence: CASSGDRGFGNTEAFF.

The rearrangement joins TRBV19 to TRBJ1-5; TRBD1 agrees at 7 bases. CDR3 length equals 16 residues. Per germline, CDR1 LNHDA and CDR2 SQIVND (reference sequence). Losses at the gene ends were 5 bases for V and 0 bases for J; bases not matched to a gene: 7. The CDR3 sequence is CASSGGGAYSNQPQHF. The CDR3 DNA sequence: TGTGCCAGTAGTGGAGGGGGCGCATATAGCAATCAGCCCCAGCATTTT.

This clone is a singleton in its sample. This rearrangement joins TRBV21-1 to TRBJ1-3; the table calls TRBD1, which could not be checked here. TRBV21-1 is a listed pseudogene. The CDR3 covers 16 residues. CDR3: CASSTGQGDSGNTIYF. The CDR3 DNA is TGTGCCAGCAGCACAGGACAGGGTGACTCTGGAAACACCATATATTTT.

The V call is TRBV9, the J call TRBJ2-3; 7 nucleotides line up with TRBD2. V was pared by 0 bases and J by 1 base, with 5 bases of the junction left unmatched. The CDR3 extends over 16 amino acids. Germline V CDR1 and CDR2: SGDLS, YYNGEE. Here the CDR3 DNA reads TGTGCCAGCAGCGTAGGAACCAGCGGGGGCACAGATACGCAGTATTTT. It is translated as CASSVGTSGGTDTQYF. Combining the CDR3 with reference TRBV9 and TRBJ2-3 gives the whole variable domain DSGVTQTPKHLITATGQRVTLRCSPRSGDLSVYWYQQSLDQGLQFLIQYYNGEERAKGNILERFSAQQFPDLHSELNLSSLELGDSALYFCASSVGTSGGTDTQYFGPGTRLTVL.

The rearrangement links TRBV4-1 to TRBJ1-1; D call uncertain. The CDR3 spans 15 residues. The V and J ends lost 1 base and 6 bases respectively, with 15 bases between them. Germline CDR1 reads MGHRA; CDR2 reads YSYEKL. CDR3 residues: CASSQGSKGIPEAFF. DNA for the CDR3: TGCGCCAGCAGCCAAGGCAGTAAGGGTATCCCTGAAGCTTTCTTT.

This CDR3 reads CASSLEAAYINQPQHF. CDR3 DNA sequence: TGTGCCAGCAGCTTAGAGGCAGCGTATATTAATCAGCCCCAGCATTTT. The V call is TRBV7-3, the J call TRBJ1-5; no clear D gene. Germline V lookup: CDR1 SGHTA, CDR2 FQGTGA. With 2 bases removed from V and 4 bases from J, the gap between germline ends came to 15 bases. The CDR3 contains 16 residues.

The CDR3 region is CASSQPRGDTQYF. CDR3 coding DNA: TGCGCCAGCAGCCAACCTAGAGGGGATACGCAGTATTTT. The chain couples TRBV4-1 to TRBJ2-3; TRBD2 might be the D (5 bases). CDR1 is MGHRA, CDR2 YSYEKL, per germline. The germline V and J ends were trimmed by 2 bases and 6 bases, with 9 bases remaining between them. The CDR3 has 13 amino acids.

This chain joins TRBV7-3 and TRBJ2-1; D is perhaps TRBD1 or TRBD2 (6 bases each). V was pared by 2 bases and J by 5 bases, with 16 bases between. The CDR3 covers 16 residues. Germline CDR1 SGHTA, CDR2 FQGTGA. The CDR3 bases are TGTGCCAGCAGCTTATTGGGAGGCAAGGGGGACAATGAGCAGTTCTTC. Residues: CASSLLGGKGDNEQFF. Drawing the rest from reference TRBV7-3 and TRBJ2-1, the complete variable domain is GAGVSQTPSNKVTEKGKYVELRCDPISGHTALYWYRQSLGQGPEFLIYFQGTGAADDSGLPNDRFFAVRPEGSVSTLKIQRTERGDSAVYLCASSLLGGKGDNEQFFGPGTRLTVL.

This clone was observed a handful of times. V usage is TRBV5-6 and J usage is TRBJ1-2; D call uncertain. Trimming left V 0 bases short and J 7 bases short, with 7 bases between. This CDR3 region has 12 residues. CDR1 SGHDT and CDR2 YYEEEE come from the germline V gene. The CDR3 DNA sequence: TGTGCCAGCAGCTTGGTGGCCTCTGGCTACACCTTC. Amino acid sequence: CASSLVASGYTF.

The chain links TRBV7-6 to TRBJ2-7, with a weak D call TRBD1 (5 bases). The germline V and J ends were trimmed by 1 base and 0 bases, with 7 bases remaining between them. This CDR3 region has 14 residues. Germline V lookup: CDR1 SGHVS, CDR2 FNYEAQ. CDR3 residues: CASSLEQASYEQYF. Written as DNA, the CDR3 is TGTGCCAGCAGCTTAGAACAGGCCTCCTACGAGCAGTACTTC.